This T cell receptor beta chain was retrieved from a study of human T cells and chemical hapten exposure. Turning to the study itself: It was small differences in pooled library volume that mainly caused per-sample TCR yields to vary.

V was shortened by 1 base and J by 5 bases, with 9 bases between the two germline ends. Per germline, CDR1 SNHLY and CDR2 FYNNEI. The CDR3 is 14 amino acids. TCRdb re-derived calls from the RACE reads in MiXCR, one entry per CDR3 protein. The sample records about 200,000 distinct CDR3 sequences, 24% being singletons. The time point denotes: patch test 3, about 24 weeks after DPC sensitization. The treatment is: therapeutic diphenylcyclopropenone sensitization with weekly scalp DPC. This clonotype has a count of ten or more. J is TRBJ2-1 and V is TRBV2; no clear D gene. The sample consisted of whole blood, taken in connection with sensitization to the hapten diphenylcyclopropenone (DPC). The receptor was derived from a woman between 40 and 50 years old with alopecia areata. Some clones in this sample may be carry-over from other donors' samples. The CDR3 region is CASSEDSSHNEQFF. The DNA of the CDR3 is TGTGCCAGCAGTGAAGACAGTTCCCACAATGAGCAGTTCTTC.